Listed below are T cell receptor beta chains from one sample, sequenced in a study of cytotoxic CD8 clonotypes in ibrutinib-treated CLL. Clones were sequenced by immunoSEQ multiplex PCR, and TCRdb holds only the in-frame ones, with some missing. The profile shows approximately 330,000 clones, more than 65% of them singletons. Sample: PBMCs, taken before ibrutinib treatment. The receptors were sampled from a human donor with chronic lymphocytic leukemia. Both conserved end residues are part of each CDR3. A D gene is named only where the DNA matches it firmly. Not all rows give a size; the values are once, few, many and, for expanded clones, a class.

DNA: TGTGCCAGCTCACCAACATCGGGACTAGGCGAGACCCAGTACTTC
CDR3: CASSPTSGLGETQYF
V: TRBV18
J: TRBJ2-5
D: TRBD2
size: .

DNA: TGTGCCAGCAGCTTAGATCGGCTAGGTCTCGGAATCCACGAGCAGTACTTC
CDR3: CASSLDRLGLGIHEQYF
V: TRBV11-1
J: TRBJ2-7
D: .
size: .

DNA: TGTGCCAGCAGCCTAAGAGGTAGTGGGGCCAACGTCCTGACTTTC
CDR3: CASSLRGSGANVLTF
V: TRBV28
J: TRBJ2-6
D: .
size: once

DNA: TGTGCCAGCAGCCCGGGACAGGGTGAAAAACTGTTTTTT
CDR3: CASSPGQGEKLFF
V: TRBV7-3
J: TRBJ1-4
D: TRBD1
size: .

DNA: TGCAGCGTTGCAGGCAATGAGCAGTTCTTC
CDR3: CSVAGNEQFF
V: TRBV29-1
J: TRBJ2-1
D: .
size: .

DNA: TGTGCCAGTAGTATACTTAAGGGAAAGGGGCAGCCCCAGCATTTT
CDR3: CASSILKGKGQPQHF
V: TRBV19
J: TRBJ1-5
D: .
size: .

DNA: TGTGCCAGCAAGAAGGGCTATGGGGAGACCCAGTACTTC
CDR3: CASKKGYGETQYF
V: TRBV11-1
J: TRBJ2-5
D: .
size: .

DNA: TGCGCCAGCAGCTTACTGACTAGCGGGGCAAACAATGAGCAGTTCTTC
CDR3: CASSLLTSGANNEQFF
V: TRBV5-1
J: TRBJ2-1
D: TRBD2
size: .

DNA: TGTGCCAGCAGCACCCCCGGGACAGACATCTATGGCTACACCTTC
CDR3: CASSTPGTDIYGYTF
V: TRBV7-9
J: TRBJ1-2
D: TRBD1
size: once

DNA: TGTGCCAGCAGCTATCGGGTGAACACTGAAGCTTTCTTT
CDR3: CASSYRVNTEAFF
V: TRBV7-9
J: TRBJ1-1
D: .
size: .

DNA: TGTGCCTGGAGTCCTCCTAACAGGAGTTACGGCTCTGGGGCCAACGTCCTGACTTTC
CDR3: CAWSPPNRSYGSGANVLTF
V: TRBV30
J: TRBJ2-6
D: .
size: .

DNA: TGTGCCAGCTCACCACCGAATAGCTATGAAGCTTTCTTT
CDR3: CASSPPNSYEAFF
V: TRBV18
J: TRBJ1-1
D: .
size: .

DNA: TGTGCCAGCAGCTTAAGACTAGCGGGAGCATCGTCCGGGGAGCTGTTTTTT
CDR3: CASSLRLAGASSGELFF
V: TRBV5-6
J: TRBJ2-2
D: TRBD2
size: .

DNA: TGCGCCAGCAGCCAAGAGAAGGGGCTCTATGGCTACACCTTC
CDR3: CASSQEKGLYGYTF
V: TRBV4-1
J: TRBJ1-2
D: .
size: .

DNA: TGTGCCAGCAGCCTCCGAGACAGGGGTACAGATACGCAGTATTTT
CDR3: CASSLRDRGTDTQYF
V: TRBV7-2
J: TRBJ2-3
D: TRBD1
size: .

DNA: TGTGCTAGCAGCTTGATAGGGACCACCGGGGAGCTGTTTTTT
CDR3: CASSLIGTTGELFF
V: TRBV7-7
J: TRBJ2-2
D: .
size: .

DNA: TGTGCCAGCAGCTTAGGGCTAGCGGGAGTACAGACCCAGTACTTC
CDR3: CASSLGLAGVQTQYF
V: TRBV7-6
J: TRBJ2-5
D: TRBD2
size: .

DNA: TGTGCCAGCAGTTTCCAGGAGACTACCGGGGAGCTGTTTTTT
CDR3: CASSFQETTGELFF
V: TRBV27
J: TRBJ2-2
D: .
size: .

DNA: TGTGCCAGTAGTATAGACAGGGCGAAACAGCCCCAGCATTTT
CDR3: CASSIDRAKQPQHF
V: TRBV19
J: TRBJ1-5
D: .
size: once

DNA: TGCGCCAGCAGCCAAGATCTTGGGGGGGCGTCCTACGAGCAGTACTTC
CDR3: CASSQDLGGASYEQYF
V: TRBV4-1
J: TRBJ2-7
D: .
size: .

DNA: TGTGCCAGCAGTTTCAGCAGGGTCACTGAAGCTTTCTTT
CDR3: CASSFSRVTEAFF
V: TRBV27
J: TRBJ1-1
D: .
size: once

DNA: TGCGCCAGCAGTGATGTCAAGCTCCGGGAACGACACAATGAGCAGTTCTTC
CDR3: CASSDVKLRERHNEQFF
V: TRBV10-1
J: TRBJ2-1
D: .
size: .

DNA: TGCAGCGTTGAAGAAGAGGACAGGGTGGGTACTATCTACTATGGCTACACCTTC
CDR3: CSVEEEDRVGTIYYGYTF
V: TRBV29-1
J: TRBJ1-2
D: TRBD1
size: .

DNA: TGTGCCAGCAGCCGCACTAGAGCCGATGAGCAGTTCTTC
CDR3: CASSRTRADEQFF
V: TRBV6-5
J: TRBJ2-1
D: .
size: few

DNA: TGTGCCACAAAGGACAGGGCGGGGTACACTGAAGCTTTCTTT
CDR3: CATKDRAGYTEAFF
V: TRBV7-8
J: TRBJ1-1
D: TRBD1
size: .

DNA: TGTGCCATCAGACCAGGGGGGAGGTACACTGAAGCTTTCTTT
CDR3: CAIRPGGRYTEAFF
V: TRBV10-3
J: TRBJ1-1
D: TRBD1
size: .

DNA: TGTGCCAGCAGTGGAAATGGGTACTATGGCTACACCTTC
CDR3: CASSGNGYYGYTF
V: TRBV2
J: TRBJ1-2
D: .
size: .

DNA: TGTGCCTGGGGCGGAGGGCCTAGCTCTGGAAACACCATATATTTT
CDR3: CAWGGGPSSGNTIYF
V: TRBV30
J: TRBJ1-3
D: .
size: .

DNA: TGTGCCAGCCAGGGGGCTAACACCGGGGAGCTGTTTTTT
CDR3: CASQGANTGELFF
V: TRBV9
J: TRBJ2-2
D: TRBD1
size: .

DNA: TGTGCCAGCAGTGAATATACGCAGTATTTT
CDR3: CASSEYTQYF
V: TRBV25-1
J: TRBJ2-3
D: .
size: .

DNA: TGCAGCGCCGCGCGGGCCTCTGGAAACACCATATATTTT
CDR3: CSAARASGNTIYF
V: TRBV29-1
J: TRBJ1-3
D: .
size: .

DNA: TGTGCCAGCAAAAACGGACTAGCGGGAGTAACAGAGACCCAGTACTTC
CDR3: CASKNGLAGVTETQYF
V: TRBV6-6
J: TRBJ2-5
D: TRBD2
size: .

DNA: TGTGCCTGGAGTGTTGCACTAAACACTGAAGCTTTCTTT
CDR3: CAWSVALNTEAFF
V: TRBV30
J: TRBJ1-1
D: .
size: .